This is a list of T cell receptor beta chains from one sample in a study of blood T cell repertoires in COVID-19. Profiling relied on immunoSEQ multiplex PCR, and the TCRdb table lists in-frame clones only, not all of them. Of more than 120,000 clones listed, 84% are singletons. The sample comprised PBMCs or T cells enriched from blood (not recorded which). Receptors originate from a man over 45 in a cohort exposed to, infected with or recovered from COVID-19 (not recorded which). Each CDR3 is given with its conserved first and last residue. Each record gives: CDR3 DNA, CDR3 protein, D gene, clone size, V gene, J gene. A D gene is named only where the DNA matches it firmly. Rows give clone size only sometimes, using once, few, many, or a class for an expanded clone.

DNA: TGTGCCAGCAGTTTGTCCCAGAATGAGCAGTTCTTC; CDR3: CASSLSQNEQFF; D: -; size: -; V: TRBV12-3/TRBV12-4; J: TRBJ2-1
DNA: TGTGCCAGCAGCCCGGTGGAGCGGCGGCCCACAGATACGCAGTATTTT; CDR3: CASSPVERRPTDTQYF; D: -; size: -; V: TRBV9; J: TRBJ2-3
DNA: TGTGCCAGCAGCTTGGGACTAGCGGGGGGGCTGGGAGAGACCCAGTACTTC; CDR3: CASSLGLAGGLGETQYF; D: TRBD2; size: -; V: TRBV5-4; J: TRBJ2-5
DNA: TGTGCCTGGAGTAGGGGGCTAGGTAGACAGCCCCAGCATTTT; CDR3: CAWSRGLGRQPQHF; D: TRBD1; size: -; V: TRBV30; J: TRBJ1-5
DNA: TGTGCCAGCAGCGTAAGCGGGAGGGCCCCTCGGTACAATGAGCAGTTCTTC; CDR3: CASSVSGRAPRYNEQFF; D: TRBD2; size: -; V: TRBV9; J: TRBJ2-1
DNA: TGCGCCAGCTGGGGCGGGGCGAACACCGGGGAGCTGTTTTTT; CDR3: CASWGGANTGELFF; D: -; size: -; V: TRBV10-2; J: TRBJ2-2
DNA: TGTGCCAGCAGCTTGGGACAGGGGAACACTGAAGCTTTCTTT; CDR3: CASSLGQGNTEAFF; D: TRBD1; size: -; V: TRBV7-2; J: TRBJ1-1
DNA: TGTGCCAGCTCACCCTTCAGCGAGAACACCGGGGAGCTGTTTTTT; CDR3: CASSPFSENTGELFF; D: -; size: -; V: TRBV18; J: TRBJ2-2
DNA: TGTGCCAGCAGCTTTAGCGGGCGGGGAGAGACCCAGTACTTC; CDR3: CASSFSGRGETQYF; D: TRBD2; size: -; V: TRBV5-4; J: TRBJ2-5
DNA: TGTGCCAGCAGCTCCCTACCCGGGACAGGCAACTATGGCTACACCTTC; CDR3: CASSSLPGTGNYGYTF; D: TRBD1; size: -; V: TRBV7-9; J: TRBJ1-2
DNA: TGCAGCGTTGTTGATAGCAAGCTATGGGAGACCCAGTACTTC; CDR3: CSVVDSKLWETQYF; D: -; size: -; V: TRBV29-1; J: TRBJ2-5
DNA: TGTGCCAGCAGCTTGGCCGGGACCGCAGGGGTAGGGGAGCAGTACTTC; CDR3: CASSLAGTAGVGEQYF; D: -; size: -; V: TRBV5-4; J: TRBJ2-7
DNA: TGTGCCAGCAGTTTGACCCCGGAGGCTGGCTACACCTTC; CDR3: CASSLTPEAGYTF; D: -; size: -; V: TRBV12-3/TRBV12-4; J: TRBJ1-2
DNA: TGTGCCAGCAGCCCGGGGGACGGCTGGAACACTGAAGCTTTCTTT; CDR3: CASSPGDGWNTEAFF; D: -; size: -; V: TRBV5-8; J: TRBJ1-1
DNA: TGCGCCAGCAGCTCAGCGACAGGGGTCGTTGAAAAACTGTTTTTT; CDR3: CASSSATGVVEKLFF; D: TRBD1; size: -; V: TRBV5-1; J: TRBJ1-4
DNA: TGCGCCAGCAGCCCCGGGACAGGGACAACTAATGAAAAACTGTTTTTT; CDR3: CASSPGTGTTNEKLFF; D: TRBD1; size: -; V: TRBV5-1; J: TRBJ1-4
DNA: TGTGCGGCGGGGGCGGGGCATAGCACAGATACGCAGTATTTT; CDR3: CAAGAGHSTDTQYF; D: -; size: -; V: TRBV19; J: TRBJ2-3
DNA: TGCGCCAGCAGCCCGGGAGGGGGACTTGTACAAGAGACCCAGTACTTC; CDR3: CASSPGGGLVQETQYF; D: TRBD2; size: -; V: TRBV5-1; J: TRBJ2-5
DNA: TGTGCCAGCAGCTACATTCGGGGGAATGAGCAGTTCTTC; CDR3: CASSYIRGNEQFF; D: -; size: -; V: TRBV7-3; J: TRBJ2-1
DNA: TGTGCCATCAGTGGCGGGGGTACGGAGACCCAGTACTTC; CDR3: CAISGGGTETQYF; D: TRBD2; size: -; V: TRBV10-3; J: TRBJ2-5
DNA: TGTGCCAGCAGTCAGACAGACTTCTACGAGCAGTACTTC; CDR3: CASSQTDFYEQYF; D: -; size: -; V: TRBV6-5; J: TRBJ2-7
DNA: TGTGCCAGCAGCTCGCCCCCTTACGGGGATACGCAGTATTTT; CDR3: CASSSPPYGDTQYF; D: -; size: -; V: TRBV7-2; J: TRBJ2-3
DNA: TGTGCCAGCAGACCCGGGACAGAGCATCAGCCCCAGCATTTT; CDR3: CASRPGTEHQPQHF; D: TRBD1; size: -; V: TRBV28; J: TRBJ1-5
DNA: TGTGCCAGCAGCCCCGGACTACGCGGGGAGCTGTTTTTT; CDR3: CASSPGLRGELFF; D: -; size: -; V: TRBV7-3; J: TRBJ2-2
DNA: TGTGCCAGCAGTGAACAGGGATTAGGAACAGATACGCAGTATTTT; CDR3: CASSEQGLGTDTQYF; D: -; size: -; V: TRBV6-4; J: TRBJ2-3
DNA: TGCGCCAGCAGTGGACAGGGGGCCTGGGAGACCCAGTACTTC; CDR3: CASSGQGAWETQYF; D: TRBD1; size: -; V: TRBV10-1; J: TRBJ2-5
DNA: TGTGCCAGCAGTGAAGCGCTAGGGACATGGGAGACCCAGTACTTC; CDR3: CASSEALGTWETQYF; D: -; size: -; V: TRBV6-1; J: TRBJ2-5
DNA: TGCGCCAGCTCCATTGCGGGCAGTTCGAACACTGAAGCTTTCTTT; CDR3: CASSIAGSSNTEAFF; D: -; size: few; V: TRBV5-1; J: TRBJ1-1
DNA: TGCGCCAGCAGCTACGGACAGGGGAAAATGAACGAGCAGTACTTC; CDR3: CASSYGQGKMNEQYF; D: TRBD1; size: -; V: TRBV5-1; J: TRBJ2-7
DNA: TGTGCCAGCAGCCCTGGGGCCAGTAACTATAATGAGCAGTTCTTC; CDR3: CASSPGASNYNEQFF; D: -; size: -; V: TRBV14; J: TRBJ2-1
DNA: TGTGCCAGCAGTTACGATTCTAGGGGGCACCCCACCGGGGAGCTGTTTTTT; CDR3: CASSYDSRGHPTGELFF; D: TRBD1; size: few; V: TRBV6-2/TRBV6-3; J: TRBJ2-2
DNA: TGTGCCTGGGGGGACAGTGCTGAAAAACTGTTTTTT; CDR3: CAWGDSAEKLFF; D: TRBD1; size: -; V: TRBV30; J: TRBJ1-4
DNA: TGTGCCAGCAGATTCAGGGGTCCCGGGGAGCTGTTTTTT; CDR3: CASRFRGPGELFF; D: -; size: -; V: TRBV27; J: TRBJ2-2
DNA: TGTGCCAGCAGCCCTACACAGGGGAGAAGTAGGGGCTACACCTTC; CDR3: CASSPTQGRSRGYTF; D: TRBD1; size: -; V: TRBV7-6; J: TRBJ1-2
DNA: TGTGCCAGCAGCCAAGAGCGGGACAGGGCCTACGAGCAGTACTTC; CDR3: CASSQERDRAYEQYF; D: TRBD1; size: -; V: TRBV3-1/TRBV3-2; J: TRBJ2-7